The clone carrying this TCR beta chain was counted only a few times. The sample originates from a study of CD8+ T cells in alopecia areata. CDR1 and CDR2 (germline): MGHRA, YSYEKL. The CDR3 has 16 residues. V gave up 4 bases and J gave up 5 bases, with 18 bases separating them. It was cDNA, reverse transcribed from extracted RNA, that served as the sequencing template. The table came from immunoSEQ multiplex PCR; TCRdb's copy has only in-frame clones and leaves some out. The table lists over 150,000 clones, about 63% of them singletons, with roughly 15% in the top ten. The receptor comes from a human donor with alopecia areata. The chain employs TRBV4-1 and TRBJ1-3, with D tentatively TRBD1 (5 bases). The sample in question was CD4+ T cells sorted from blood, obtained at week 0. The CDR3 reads CASSPSGGTGRNTIYF. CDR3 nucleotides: TGCGCCAGCAGCCCGAGTGGAGGTACAGGACGAAACACCATATATTTT.